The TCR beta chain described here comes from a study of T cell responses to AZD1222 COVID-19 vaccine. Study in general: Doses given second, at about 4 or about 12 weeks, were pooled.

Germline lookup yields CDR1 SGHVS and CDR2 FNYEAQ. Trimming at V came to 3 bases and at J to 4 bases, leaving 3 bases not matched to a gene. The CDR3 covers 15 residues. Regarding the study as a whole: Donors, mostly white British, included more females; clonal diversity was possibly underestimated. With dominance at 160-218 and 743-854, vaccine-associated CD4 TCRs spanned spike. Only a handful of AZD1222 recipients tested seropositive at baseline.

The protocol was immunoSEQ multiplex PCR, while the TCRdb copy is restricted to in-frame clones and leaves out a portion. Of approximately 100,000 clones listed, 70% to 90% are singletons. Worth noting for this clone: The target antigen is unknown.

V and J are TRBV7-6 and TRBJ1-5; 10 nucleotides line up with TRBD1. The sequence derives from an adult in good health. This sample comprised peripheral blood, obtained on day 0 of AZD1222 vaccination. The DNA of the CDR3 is TGTGCCAGCAGCTTCGGGACAGGGGTAAATCAGCCCCAGCATTTT. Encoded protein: CASSFGTGVNQPQHF.